Listed below are T cell receptor beta chains from one sample, sequenced in a study of T cell responses to AZD1222 COVID-19 vaccine. Here immunoSEQ multiplex PCR was the method, and the copy in TCRdb shows in-frame clones only, minus some. Among about 110,000 clones listed, around nine tenths were seen once. The sequencing here drew on peripheral blood, taken 28 days after the second AZD1222 dose. These receptors were collected from an adult who received the AZD1222 COVID-19 vaccine. Each CDR3 is given with its conserved first and last residue. A D gene is named only where the DNA matches it firmly. Clone size appears in some rows only: once, few, many, or a class for an expanded clone.

d_call	v_call	clone_size	j_call	cdr3_aa	cdr3_nt
TRBD2	TRBV13	.	TRBJ2-7	CASSFTSGGRYEQYF	TGTGCCAGCAGCTTCACTAGCGGGGGACGTTACGAGCAGTACTTC
TRBD1	TRBV5-6	.	TRBJ1-2	CASSRDRVNYGYTF	TGTGCCAGCAGCCGGGACAGGGTCAACTATGGCTACACCTTC
TRBD1	TRBV10-3	.	TRBJ1-1	CAITRQGMNTEAFF	TGTGCCATCACGCGACAGGGAATGAACACTGAAGCTTTCTTT
.	TRBV11-1	.	TRBJ2-1	CASSSNQNEQFF	TGTGCCAGCAGCTCAAATCAGAATGAGCAGTTCTTC
.	TRBV19	.	TRBJ1-1	CASSRRRTNTEAFF	TGTGCCAGTAGTAGACGACGGACGAACACTGAAGCTTTCTTT
.	TRBV4-1	.	TRBJ2-3	CASSQVGAGTDTQYF	TGCGCCAGCAGCCAAGTGGGCGCGGGTACAGATACGCAGTATTTT
.	TRBV5-1	.	TRBJ1-1	CASSLGARSYSEAFF	TGCGCCAGCAGCTTGGGCGCCAGGAGTTATTCTGAAGCTTTCTTT
.	TRBV5-1	.	TRBJ1-2	CASSLGTEANYGYTF	TGCGCCAGCAGCTTGGGGACGGAGGCTAACTATGGCTACACCTTC
TRBD2	TRBV6-2/TRBV6-3	.	TRBJ2-1	CASSYMGTSGDNEQFF	TGTGCCAGCAGTTACATGGGGACTAGCGGGGACAATGAGCAGTTCTTC
.	TRBV2	.	TRBJ2-7	CASSEGHRSYEQYF	TGTGCCAGCAGTGAAGGGCACCGATCCTACGAGCAGTACTTC
TRBD1	TRBV18	.	TRBJ2-7	CASSPGTGMSEQYF	TGTGCCAGCTCACCCGGGACAGGGATGAGCGAGCAGTACTTC
TRBD1	TRBV11-2	.	TRBJ1-3	CASSLVGTANSGGTIYF	TGTGCCAGCAGCTTAGTGGGGACAGCGAACTCTGGTGGGACCATATATTTT
.	TRBV12-3/TRBV12-4	.	TRBJ2-3	CASSFGTDTQYF	TGTGCCAGCAGTTTTGGGACAGATACGCAGTATTTT
.	TRBV6-5	.	TRBJ1-1	CASSYSPVSPAFF	TGTGCCAGCAGTTACTCTCCTGTGAGTCCTGCTTTCTTT
TRBD1	TRBV7-9	few	TRBJ1-1	CASSLGSGAGGTYQAFF	TGTGCCAGCAGCTTAGGATCGGGGGCAGGGGGCACCTACCAAGCTTTCTTT
TRBD1	TRBV18	.	TRBJ2-5	CASSVGTGGQETQYF	TGTGCCAGCTCGGTAGGGACAGGAGGTCAAGAGACCCAGTACTTC
.	TRBV9	.	TRBJ1-2	CASSDPSGSMVDGYTF	TGTGCCAGCAGCGACCCCTCAGGGTCGATGGTGGATGGCTACACCTTC
.	TRBV2	.	TRBJ1-5	CASSAQQIQPQHF	TGTGCCAGCAGTGCCCAGCAGATCCAGCCCCAGCATTTT
.	TRBV5-1	.	TRBJ2-5	CASSLGPGGTQYF	TGCGCCAGCAGCTTGGGTCCTGGGGGGACCCAGTACTTC
.	TRBV6-5	.	TRBJ2-7	CASIRQGFSYEQYF	TGTGCCAGCATAAGGCAGGGGTTCTCCTACGAGCAGTACTTC
TRBD2	TRBV7-2	.	TRBJ2-2	CASSLGGGANTGELFF	TGTGCCAGCAGCTTAGGCGGGGGGGCGAACACCGGGGAGCTGTTTTTT
.	TRBV7-6	.	TRBJ2-5	CASSGRQDQYF	TGTGCCAGCAGCGGCAGGCAGGACCAGTACTTC
.	TRBV28	.	TRBJ2-7	CASTTPSYSEQYF	TGTGCCAGCACGACGCCCTCGTATAGCGAGCAGTACTTC
.	TRBV19	.	TRBJ1-4	CASSVGVEKLFF	TGTGCCAGTAGTGTCGGCGTGGAAAAACTGTTTTTT
.	TRBV30	.	TRBJ2-1	CAWRVDRSSYNEQFF	TGTGCCTGGAGGGTGGACAGAAGCTCCTACAATGAGCAGTTCTTC
.	TRBV28	.	TRBJ2-2	CASRPPVTGELFF	TGTGCCAGCAGACCCCCAGTCACCGGGGAGCTGTTTTTT
.	TRBV7-6	.	TRBJ2-3	CASSLHLRGQSRRDTQYF	TGTGCCAGCAGCTTACACCTACGGGGGCAAAGTCGAAGAGATACGCAGTATTTT
TRBD1	TRBV2	.	TRBJ2-1	CASEDRGSYNEQFF	TGTGCCAGCGAGGACAGGGGTTCCTACAATGAGCAGTTCTTC
TRBD1	TRBV10-3	once	TRBJ1-4	CAISGQEYEKLFF	TGTGCCATTTCGGGACAGGAGTATGAAAAACTGTTTTTT
TRBD2	TRBV11-2	once	TRBJ2-1	CASSLDGLAGGQWDNEQFF	TGTGCCAGCAGCTTAGATGGGTTAGCGGGGGGCCAGTGGGACAATGAGCAGTTCTTC
.	TRBV7-8	.	TRBJ2-1	CASSLGRRGYNEQFF	TGTGCCAGCAGCCTAGGTAGGAGGGGATACAATGAGCAGTTCTTC
TRBD1	TRBV3-1/TRBV3-2	.	TRBJ1-5	CASSQEGQGGPQHF	TGTGCCAGCAGCCAAGAGGGACAGGGGGGGCCCCAGCATTTT
TRBD1	TRBV11-2	.	TRBJ1-1	CASSISQGAITEAFF	TGTGCCAGCAGCATATCACAGGGGGCGATAACTGAAGCTTTCTTT
.	TRBV4-2	.	TRBJ2-2	CASSQTGGGANTGELFF	TGTGCCAGCAGCCAAACAGGGGGGGGCGCGAACACCGGGGAGCTGTTTTTT
TRBD1	TRBV6-5	.	TRBJ2-7	CASSPLRTGSTEQYF	TGTGCCAGCAGTCCGTTAAGGACAGGGTCAACCGAGCAGTACTTC
.	TRBV18	.	TRBJ1-3	CASSATESSGNTIYF	TGTGCCAGCTCTGCGACAGAGAGCTCTGGAAACACCATATATTTT
.	TRBV6-5	.	TRBJ1-5	CASRSGGLNQPQHF	TGTGCCAGCAGGTCCGGGGGTTTAAATCAGCCCCAGCATTTT
TRBD2	TRBV27	.	TRBJ2-7	CASFGTSGTYEQYF	TGTGCCAGCTTTGGGACTAGCGGAACCTACGAGCAGTACTTC